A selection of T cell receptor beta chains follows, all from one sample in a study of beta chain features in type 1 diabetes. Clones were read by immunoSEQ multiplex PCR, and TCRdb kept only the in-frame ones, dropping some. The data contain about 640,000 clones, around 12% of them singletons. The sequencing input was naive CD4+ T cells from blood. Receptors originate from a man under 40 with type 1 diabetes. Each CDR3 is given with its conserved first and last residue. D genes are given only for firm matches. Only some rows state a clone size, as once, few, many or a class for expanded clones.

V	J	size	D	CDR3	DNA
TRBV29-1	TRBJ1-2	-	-	CSVEQKATNYGYTF	TGCAGCGTTGAACAGAAAGCTACGAACTATGGCTACACCTTC
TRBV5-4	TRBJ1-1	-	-	CASSLTSSSTEAFF	TGTGCCAGCAGCTTGACATCGTCGAGCACTGAAGCTTTCTTT
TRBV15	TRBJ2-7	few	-	CATSSATAQAEYF	TGTGCCACCAGCAGTGCGACAGCCCAGGCAGAGTACTTC
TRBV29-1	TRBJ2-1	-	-	CSAEQGWAYNEQFF	TGCAGCGCCGAACAGGGTTGGGCATACAATGAGCAGTTCTTC
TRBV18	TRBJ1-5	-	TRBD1	CASSLSVEQGHQPQHF	TGTGCCAGCTCACTCTCCGTCGAACAGGGGCATCAGCCCCAGCATTTT
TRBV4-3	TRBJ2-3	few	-	CASSQSQAGDTQYF	TGCGCCAGCAGCCAAAGCCAAGCAGGAGATACGCAGTATTTT
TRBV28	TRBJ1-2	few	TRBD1	CASSSGTGDLYGYTF	TGTGCCAGCAGTTCCGGGACAGGGGATTTATATGGCTACACCTTC
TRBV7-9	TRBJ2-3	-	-	CASRSTSRDSTDTQYF	TGTGCCAGCAGATCGACTAGTCGAGATAGCACAGATACGCAGTATTTT
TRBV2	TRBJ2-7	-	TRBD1	CASSEVPGQGSHEQYF	TGTGCCAGCAGTGAAGTGCCGGGACAGGGATCCCACGAGCAGTACTTC
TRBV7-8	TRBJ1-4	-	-	CASSPGQNNEKLFF	TGTGCCAGCAGCCCCGGACAGAATAATGAAAAACTGTTTTTT
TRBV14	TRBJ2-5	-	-	CASSQVTGTLPESQYF	TGTGCCAGCAGCCAAGTAACCGGGACGCTCCCCGAATCCCAGTACTTC
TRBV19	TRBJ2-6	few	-	CASSTRRYSGANVLTF	TGTGCCAGTAGTACCAGGAGGTACTCTGGGGCCAACGTCCTGACTTTC
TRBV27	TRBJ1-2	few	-	CARAVQGNYGYTF	TGTGCCAGAGCCGTACAGGGAAACTATGGCTACACCTTC
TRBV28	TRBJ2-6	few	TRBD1	CASKQGGPSGANVLTF	TGTGCCAGCAAACAGGGGGGACCGTCTGGGGCCAACGTCCTGACTTTC
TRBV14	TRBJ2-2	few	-	CASSQDLGTANTGELFF	TGTGCCAGCAGCCAAGATCTTGGGACGGCGAACACCGGGGAGCTGTTTTTT
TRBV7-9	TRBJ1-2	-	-	CASSPPWEDGIYYGYTF	TGTGCCAGCAGCCCACCCTGGGAAGATGGCATCTACTATGGCTACACCTTC
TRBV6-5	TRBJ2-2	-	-	CASSSRIESTGELFF	TGTGCCAGCAGTTCCCGCATTGAAAGTACCGGGGAGCTGTTTTTT
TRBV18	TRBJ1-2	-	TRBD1	CASSPGQGFVNGYTF	TGTGCCAGCTCACCGGGACAGGGCTTTGTGAATGGCTACACCTTC
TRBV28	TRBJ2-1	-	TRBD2	CASSYASGPYNEQFF	TGTGCCAGCAGTTACGCTAGCGGGCCCTACAATGAGCAGTTCTTC
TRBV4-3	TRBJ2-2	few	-	CASSQESAGPGELFF	TGCGCCAGCAGCCAGGAATCAGCGGGCCCCGGGGAGCTGTTTTTT